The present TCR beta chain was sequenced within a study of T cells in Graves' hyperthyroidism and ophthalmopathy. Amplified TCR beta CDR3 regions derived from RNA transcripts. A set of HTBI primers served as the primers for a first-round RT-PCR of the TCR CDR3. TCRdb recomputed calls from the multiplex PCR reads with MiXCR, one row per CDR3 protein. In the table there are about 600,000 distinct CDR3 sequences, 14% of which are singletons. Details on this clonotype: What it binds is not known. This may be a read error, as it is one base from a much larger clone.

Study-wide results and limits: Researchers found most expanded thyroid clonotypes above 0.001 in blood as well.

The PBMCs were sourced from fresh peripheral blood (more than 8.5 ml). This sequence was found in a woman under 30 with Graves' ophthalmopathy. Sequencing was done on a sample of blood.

The CDR3 coding sequence is TGTGCCGCCAGTGATGCCGGGAGTCACAACGAGCAGTACTTC. Translation gives CAASDAGSHNEQYF. The chain has TRBV24-1 and TRBJ2-7, with D maybe TRBD2 (6 bases). The germline gives CDR1 KGHDR, CDR2 SFDVKD. This CDR3 is built from 14 residues.